These 23 T cell receptor beta chains originate from one sample sequenced in a study of T cells after yellow fever vaccination. TCRdb reprocessed the 5' RACE reads with MiXCR, giving one entry per CDR3 protein. The profile shows 500,000 to 550,000 distinct CDR3 sequences, around a fifth of them singletons. The sample in question was PBMCs, obtained roughly 20 days after the first yellow fever vaccination. Receptors were obtained from a young man who received the YFV17D yellow fever vaccine.

The CDR3 reads CASSSIPGQEYNEQFF. The CDR3 DNA is TGCGCCAGCAGCTCGATACCGGGACAGGAGTACAATGAGCAGTTCTTC. The chain has TRBV5-1 and TRBJ2-1; 8 positions agree with TRBD1. This CDR3 contains 16 residues. The V and J ends lost 3 bases and 4 bases, in that order; junction bases with no gene match: 9. The germline V gene has CDR1 SGHRS and CDR2 YFSETQ.

V is TRBV6-1 and J is TRBJ2-5, with D maybe TRBD1 (6 bases). Germline-derived CDR1 and CDR2 are MNHNS and SASEGT. The ends were cut back, 5 bases at V and 3 bases at J, with 13 bases in the middle. The CDR3 spans 14 residues. CDR3 in amino acids: CASSIHKGEETQYF. CDR3 in DNA: TGTGCCAGCAGTATTCACAAGGGGGAAGAGACCCAGTACTTC.

This clonotype was recorded only once. The rearrangement links TRBV4-1 to TRBJ2-3; 13 bases are shared with TRBD2. From germline, CDR1 is MGHRA and CDR2 YSYEKL. The CDR3 totals 17 residues. After removal of 4 bases from V and 1 base from J, the junction contained 5 bases not matched to a gene. CDR3 nucleotides: TGCGCCAGCAGCCTACGGACTAGCGGGGGCCGCACAGATACGCAGTATTTT. Translating it yields CASSLRTSGGRTDTQYF.

This clonotype was seen only once. The V and J genes are TRBV20-1 and TRBJ2-3; 10 positions match TRBD2. V was pared by 0 bases and J by 6 bases, with 9 bases of the junction left unmatched. This CDR3 is 16 amino acids long. Germline CDR1 DFQATT, CDR2 SNEGSKA (reference sequence). CDR3 region: CSARDMLAGAPDTQYF. CDR3 in DNA: TGCAGTGCTAGAGACATGCTAGCGGGGGCCCCCGATACGCAGTATTTT.

V is TRBV7-9 and J is TRBJ2-5; 8 nucleotides match TRBD2. The CDR3 contains 15 residues. V was pared by 5 bases and J by 5 bases, with 10 bases of the junction left unmatched. The V gene's germline CDR1 is SEHNR and CDR2 FQNEAQ (reference sequence). The CDR3, as DNA: TGTGCCAGCAGCCAACCGCAGCGGGGGACGGAGACCCAGTACTTC. Protein: CASSQPQRGTETQYF.

This clonotype was picked up a small number of times. The chain recombines TRBV6-2 or TRBV6-3 with TRBJ2-7; 7 bases map to TRBD2. Germline V gene lookup returns CDR1 MNHEY and CDR2 SVGEGT. The CDR3 has 14 residues. Trimming took 4 bases from V and 4 from J; bases not matched to a gene: 7. The CDR3 DNA reads as TGTGCCAGCAGTTTCCGGGGGGTCGAATACGAGCAGTACTTC. Translation: CASSFRGVEYEQYF.

Many counts were recorded for this clonotype. J is TRBJ2-5 and V is TRBV5-1, with a possible D match to TRBD2 (6 bases). This CDR3 comprises 14 residues. Trimming took 2 bases from V and 2 from J, leaving 10 bases between them. Germline CDR1 is SGHRS and CDR2 is YFSETQ. The DNA for the CDR3 is TGCGCCAGCAGCTTCGGAGGGGATCAAGAGACCCAGTACTTC. Translating it yields CASSFGGDQETQYF.

This clonotype turned up a few times. The chain has TRBV20-1 and TRBJ2-7; D gene ambiguous. Trimming took 1 base from V and 0 from J, leaving 7 bases between them. Germline V lookup: CDR1 DFQATT, CDR2 SNEGSKA (reference sequence). There are 13 residues in the CDR3. In nucleotides, the CDR3 is TGCAGTGCTAGAGCCGAGAGCTCCTACGAGCAGTACTTC. Translation: CSARAESSYEQYF.

This clonotype was counted at least ten times. This chain joins TRBV12-3 or TRBV12-4 and TRBJ1-1; D might be TRBD1 (6 bases). Trimming left V 5 bases short and J 4 bases short, with 14 bases between. The CDR3 covers 14 residues. This chain's CDR3 is CASSPRGEITEAFF. CDR3 nucleotide sequence: TGTGCCAGCAGTCCCAGGGGAGAAATCACTGAAGCTTTCTTT.

This clonotype showed up just a few times. V gene TRBV11-2 combines with J gene TRBJ2-7; possible D gene TRBD2, 6 bases. Germline-derived CDR1 and CDR2 are SGHAT and FQNNGV. Trimming cost V 2 bases and J 5 bases, with 10 bases left between them. CDR3 length: 13 residues. CDR3 region: CASSLWRGDEQYV. In nucleotides, the CDR3 is TGTGCCAGCAGCTTATGGCGGGGTGACGAGCAGTACGTC.

The rearrangement uses TRBV19 and TRBJ2-5, with D tentatively TRBD1 (5 bases). Germline values: CDR1 LNHDA, CDR2 SQIVND (reference sequence). Between the trimmed V and J ends, which lost 10 bases and 5 bases, there was a span of 17 bases. This CDR3 comprises 13 residues. The CDR3 sequence is CATRAQGTETQYF. The CDR3 region has the DNA TGTGCCACCCGGGCGCAGGGAACCGAGACCCAGTACTTC.

This clonotype was seen a few times. The rearrangement uses TRBV12-3 or TRBV12-4 and TRBJ2-7; no clear D gene. The V and J ends lost 2 bases and 3 bases respectively, with 11 bases between them. This CDR3 is built from 14 residues. The CDR3 DNA sequence: TGTGCCAGCAGTTTATGGGCAGGTCTCTACGAGCAGTACGTC. The encoded protein is CASSLWAGLYEQYV.

The chain carries TRBV5-1 and TRBJ2-2; no clear D gene. The length of the CDR3 is 15 residues. Germline V gene sequence: CDR1 SGHRS, CDR2 YFSETQ. V was pared by 2 bases and J by 2 bases, with 10 bases between. The CDR3 loop is CASSFLLDNTGELFF. CDR3 DNA sequence: TGCGCCAGCAGCTTTCTATTAGACAACACCGGGGAGCTGTTTTTT.

This chain uses TRBV7-2 with TRBJ2-7; 14 bases fit TRBD2. The CDR3 runs to 16 residues. J gave up 4 bases and V 5 bases, and 7 bases lay outside the gene matches. Germline-derived CDR1 and CDR2 are SGHTA and FQGNSA. CDR3 residues: CASSTTSGGVNYEQYF. CDR3 coding DNA: TGTGCCAGCAGCACGACTAGCGGGGGGGTAAATTACGAGCAGTACTTC.

The table lists this clonotype with a few counts. This chain joins TRBV19 and TRBJ2-1; no clear D gene. The ends were cut back, 5 bases at V and 2 bases at J, with 10 bases in the middle. The CDR3 has 14 residues. Looked up from germline, CDR1 is LNHDA and CDR2 is SQIVND (reference sequence). CDR3 bases: TGTGCCAGTAGTTTGGCCCTCGCCTACAATGAGCAGTTCTTC. It specifies CASSLALAYNEQFF.

The V and J genes are TRBV5-1 and TRBJ1-2; 7 nucleotides align to TRBD1. Germline loops: CDR1 SGHRS, CDR2 YFSETQ. The CDR3 is 14 residues long. V trimming: 4 bases; J trimming: 8 bases; junction bases outside the gene matches: 11. The CDR3, as DNA: TGCGCCAGCAGCGGGGGGAATACAGGGGACGGCTACACCTTC. Translation: CASSGGNTGDGYTF.

The gene calls are TRBV6-2 or TRBV6-3 and TRBJ2-7; D possibly corresponds to TRBD1 (6 bases). Germline assignment: CDR1 MNHEY and CDR2 SVGEGT. The CDR3 runs 13 residues. Trimming removed 5 bases from V and 3 bases from J, with 11 bases in between. The CDR3 DNA follows: TGTGCCAGCAGTCCGGGACACCTCTACGAGCAGTACGTC. Amino acid sequence: CASSPGHLYEQYV.

This clonotype occurred a few times. The chain uses TRBV6-5 and TRBJ1-2, with D perhaps TRBD1 (5 bases). CDR1 is MNHEY and CDR2 is SVGAGI in the germline V gene. The length of the CDR3 is 15 residues. V dropped 0 bases and J dropped 5 bases, with 13 bases sitting between them. CDR3 in amino acids: CASSYSRQGPYGYTF. CDR3 coding DNA: TGTGCCAGCAGTTACTCGAGGCAGGGACCTTATGGCTACACCTTC.

The V gene is TRBV6-1, the J gene TRBJ2-1; 12 nucleotides align to TRBD2. CDR1 and CDR2 (germline): MNHNS, SASEGT. The CDR3 loop spans 15 amino acids. J lost 7 bases, V lost 5 bases, and 6 bases had no gene match. CDR3 loop: CASSPLAGGMNEQFF. DNA for the CDR3: TGTGCCAGCAGTCCGCTAGCGGGGGGGATGAATGAGCAGTTCTTC.

The chain joins TRBV18 to TRBJ1-2; no reliable D call. The CDR3 loop spans 14 amino acids. Trimming left V 0 bases short and J 1 base short, with 6 bases between. In germline, CDR1 is KGHSH, CDR2 LQKENI. The CDR3 spells CASSPPADNYGYTF. CDR3 sequence (DNA): TGTGCCAGCTCACCACCGGCGGATAACTATGGCTACACCTTC.

This clonotype showed up just once. V usage is TRBV2 and J usage is TRBJ1-4; no clear D gene. Looked up from germline, CDR1 is SNHLY and CDR2 is FYNNEI. CDR3 length equals 15 residues. V shed 5 bases and J shed 6 bases, with 16 bases lying between them. The DNA for the CDR3 is TGTGCCAGCAGTCGACGACCGGGAGCCTATGAAAAACTGTTTTTT. Translated: CASSRRPGAYEKLFF.

As DNA, the CDR3 is TGCGCCAGCAGCCAAGATCCGAGGGGGACGAGCTCCTACAATGAGCAGTTCTTC. Residues: CASSQDPRGTSSYNEQFF. This chain uses TRBV4-3 with TRBJ2-1; possibly TRBD1 for D (6 bases). Deletions cut 0 bases from V and 0 bases from J, with 15 bases between. The germline gives CDR1 LGHNA, CDR2 YSLEER. The CDR3 is 18 residues long.

The J gene is TRBJ1-2, the V gene TRBV3-1; tentatively, D is TRBD1 (5 bases). Germline CDR1 is LGHDT and CDR2 is YNNKEL (reference sequence). This CDR3 has 14 amino acids. Between the trimmed V and J ends, which lost 4 bases and 5 bases, there was a span of 14 bases. CDR3 coding DNA: TGTGCCAGCAGCCCCGGACGGGGGTGGTATGGCTACACCTTC. Its protein is CASSPGRGWYGYTF.